Shown below are 31 T cell receptor beta chains from a single sample sequenced in a study of shared clonotypes between healthy human individuals. Clones were read by immunoSEQ multiplex PCR, and TCRdb kept only the in-frame ones, dropping some. The data show about a million clones, about 80% seen once. The sequenced material came from memory CD4+ T cells sorted from blood. Subset reported: CD45RA-negative fraction. The source is a man younger than 35 in good health.

This clone has a count of ten or more. The J gene is TRBJ1-6, the V gene TRBV2; D not certain. The germline V and J ends were trimmed by 6 bases and 7 bases, with 7 bases remaining between them. Germline CDR1 SNHLY, CDR2 FYNNEI. The CDR3 sequence is 12 residues long. This chain's CDR3 is CASSPSNSPLHF. CDR3 bases: TGTGCCAGCAGCCCCAGCAATTCACCCCTCCACTTT.

The V call is TRBV6-5, the J call TRBJ1-2; 10 bases are shared with TRBD1. Germline CDR1 MNHEY, CDR2 SVGAGI. Trimming took 6 bases from V and 6 from J; bases not matched to a gene: 4. CDR3 length equals 13 residues. The CDR3 region is CASRGGTGDGYTF. CDR3 coding DNA: TGTGCCAGCAGAGGGGGGACAGGGGATGGCTACACCTTC.

The chain has TRBV9 and TRBJ2-1, with 12 bases identical to TRBD2. With 1 base clipped from V and 7 bases from J, the junction kept 3 bases outside the gene matches. In germline, CDR1 is SGDLS, CDR2 YYNGEE. The CDR3 length is 15 residues. In DNA form, the CDR3 reads TGTGCCAGCAGCGTACTAGCGGGGGGGCCAAATGAGCAGTTCTTC. It encodes CASSVLAGGPNEQFF. Using reference TRBV9 and TRBJ2-1 for the parts outside the CDR3, the full variable domain is DSGVTQTPKHLITATGQRVTLRCSPRSGDLSVYWYQQSLDQGLQFLIQYYNGEERAKGNILERFSAQQFPDLHSELNLSSLELGDSALYFCASSVLAGGPNEQFFGPGTRLTVL.

This chain connects TRBV7-8 to TRBJ1-2; 9 bases map to TRBD1. The CDR3 is 17 residues long. V shed 2 bases, J shed 1 base, and the junction held 8 bases outside the gene matches. Germline V CDR1 and CDR2: SGHVS, FQNEAQ. In DNA form, the CDR3 reads TGTGCCAGCAGCTTAAGGACAGGGGTCCTCTATAACTATGGCTACACCTTC. The encoded protein is CASSLRTGVLYNYGYTF.

The J gene is TRBJ2-5, the V gene TRBV29-1; the match to TRBD2 covers 10 bases. CDR1 and CDR2 (germline): SQVTM, ANQGSEA. The CDR3 covers 14 residues. The V segment lost 5 bases and the J segment 2 bases; nucleotides outside the gene matches: 5. The CDR3 nucleotides are TGCAGCGTTATGGGACTAGCGAGTCAAGAGACCCAGTACTTC. Its protein is CSVMGLASQETQYF. The whole variable domain, remainder taken from reference TRBV29-1 and TRBJ2-5, is SAVISQKPSRDICQRGTSLTIQCQVDSQVTMMFWYRQQPGQSLTLIATANQGSEATYESGFVIDKFPISRPNLTFSTLTVSNMSPEDSSIYLCSVMGLASQETQYFGPGTRLLVL.

The chain carries TRBV10-3 and TRBJ2-7, with TRBD1 as a possible D gene (5 bases). Looked up from germline, CDR1 is ENHRY and CDR2 is SYGVKD. V was pared by 9 bases and J by 0 bases, with 9 bases between. The CDR3 spans 12 residues. The CDR3 coding sequence is TGTGCCATGGGGCCCCTCTCCTACGAGCAGTACTTC. Encoded protein: CAMGPLSYEQYF.

V gene TRBV6-1 combines with J gene TRBJ1-5; D remains ambiguous. Germline loops: CDR1 MNHNS, CDR2 SASEGT. The CDR3 has 13 amino acids. Trimming took off 2 bases at V and 10 bases at J, with 12 bases between the two ends. CDR3 protein: CASSEKGVLPQHF. CDR3 nucleotide sequence: TGTGCCAGCAGTGAAAAGGGAGTACTTCCCCAGCATTTT.

The chain recombines TRBV29-1 with TRBJ2-5; unclear D gene. Germline CDR1 and CDR2: SQVTM and ANQGSEA. Deletions cut 8 bases from V and 8 bases from J, with 18 bases between. CDR3 length: 12 amino acids. CDR3 nucleotides: TGCAGCTTATCGGCGGAATCGAATACCCAGTACTTC. Translation gives CSLSAESNTQYF.

The V call is TRBV11-2, the J call TRBJ1-2, with D tentatively TRBD1 (6 bases). V lost 4 bases to trimming and J lost 2 bases, with 14 bases between them. The CDR3 length is 15 residues. Germline loops: CDR1 SGHAT, CDR2 FQNNGV. The CDR3: CASSSQGTGNYGYTF. Written as DNA, the CDR3 is TGTGCCAGCAGCTCTCAGGGTACAGGGAACTATGGCTACACCTTC.

A note on this clone: The identical CDR3 is also encoded by other nucleotide sequences in the sample. The chain recombines TRBV6-5 with TRBJ1-1; unclear D gene. The CDR3 totals 13 residues. CDR1 MNHEY and CDR2 SVGAGI come from the germline V gene. V gave up 6 bases and J gave up 1 base, with 9 bases separating them. The CDR3 sequence is CASSRGRNTEAFF. Written as DNA, the CDR3 is TGTGCCAGCAGCCGGGGAAGGAACACTGAAGCTTTCTTT.

This clone was seen a few times. V usage is TRBV27 and J usage is TRBJ2-5; the match to TRBD2 covers 10 bases. Germline values: CDR1 MNHEY, CDR2 SMNVEV (reference sequence). V dropped 10 bases and J dropped 4; count of bases not matched to a gene: 9. This CDR3 contains 14 residues. The CDR3: CATRGTSVRETQYF. The CDR3 DNA reads as TGTGCCACTCGGGGGACTAGCGTACGAGAGACCCAGTACTTC.

CDR3 in DNA: TGTGCCTGGACGGTGAGGACGAACACTGAAGCTTTCTTT. Its protein product is CAWTVRTNTEAFF. The gene calls are TRBV30 and TRBJ1-1, with unresolved D. CDR1 GTSNPN and CDR2 SVGIG come from the germline V gene (reference sequence). The CDR3 runs 13 residues. Trimming pared 4 bases from V and 1 base from J, leaving 10 bases between.

The chain has TRBV28 and TRBJ2-5, with 7 bases aligning to TRBD2. CDR1 is MDHEN and CDR2 is SYDVKM in the germline V gene. V lost 5 bases and J lost 5; bases outside the gene matches: 5. The CDR3 has 13 amino acids. The CDR3 nucleotides are TGTGCCAGCAGTAGCCGGGAGGCGGAGACCCAGTACTTC. Protein product: CASSSREAETQYF.

This clone was found a few times. An end of the junction differs from the germline gene, which may be a read error. Here the CDR3 reads CAIHPGTRKESQYF. Written as DNA, the CDR3 is TGTGCCATCCACCCCGGGACCAGGAAAGAGAGCCAGTACTTC. The chain is built from TRBV5-4 and TRBJ2-5; D is tentatively TRBD1 or TRBD2 (5 bases each). The CDR3 runs 14 residues. CDR1 is SGHNT, CDR2 YYREEE, per germline (reference sequence).

The rearrangement links TRBV7-3 to TRBJ2-7; possibly TRBD1 for D (6 bases). Germline loops: CDR1 SGHTA, CDR2 FQGTGA. Trimming removed 5 bases from V and 1 base from J, with 15 bases in between. The CDR3 length is 15 residues. For the CDR3, the DNA is TGTGCCAGCAGCCCTCAACAGGGTGCGTCCTACGAGCAGTACTTC. Amino acids: CASSPQQGASYEQYF. Together with reference TRBV7-3 and TRBJ2-7, the CDR3 gives the full variable domain: GAGVSQTPSNKVTEKGKYVELRCDPISGHTALYWYRQSLGQGPEFLIYFQGTGAADDSGLPNDRFFAVRPEGSVSTLKIQRTERGDSAVYLCASSPQQGASYEQYFGPGTRLTVT.

This clone was seen only a few times. Other DNA sequences from this sample encode an identical CDR3 as well. The chain has TRBV5-4 and TRBJ1-2; D gene uncertain. The CDR3 length is 13 residues. Germline V lookup: CDR1 SGHNT, CDR2 YYREEE (reference sequence). V lost 0 bases and J 2 bases, leaving 5 bases between the germline ends. In DNA form, the CDR3 reads TGTGCCAGCAGCTTGGACAGCAACTATGGCTACACCTTC. Translation: CASSLDSNYGYTF.

This chain connects TRBV27 to TRBJ1-6; D gene unclear. The CDR3 spans 14 residues. Trimming left V 5 bases short and J 11 bases short, with 16 bases between. Looked up from germline, CDR1 is MNHEY and CDR2 is SMNVEV (reference sequence). CDR3 region: CASSPGRAGAPLHF. The CDR3 DNA reads TGTGCCAGCAGTCCCGGACGGGCTGGGGCACCCCTCCACTTT.

This chain connects TRBV10-1 to TRBJ1-2, with a weak D call TRBD1 (6 bases). V lost 4 bases and J lost 7, with 10 bases in between. The CDR3 has 12 amino acids. Germline V lookup: CDR1 WNHNN, CDR2 SYGVQD (reference sequence). The CDR3 DNA reads as TGCGCCAGCAGTGCAGGGGATAGTGGCTACACCTTC. Protein sequence: CASSAGDSGYTF.

This chain connects TRBV28 to TRBJ1-6; no definite D call. The germline CDR1 and CDR2 sequences are MDHEN and SYDVKM. The CDR3 contains 15 residues. Trimming removed 2 bases from V and 6 bases from J, with 11 bases in between. Here the CDR3 reads CASSLKTLTNSPLHF. In DNA, the CDR3 is TGTGCCAGCAGTTTAAAGACACTTACTAATTCACCCCTCCACTTT.

V is TRBV27 and J is TRBJ1-4; 8 nucleotides match TRBD1. Germline CDR1 reads MNHEY; CDR2 reads SMNVEV (reference sequence). The CDR3 consists of 15 residues. V shed 6 bases, J shed 2 bases, and the junction held 5 bases outside the gene matches. The CDR3 bases are TGTGCCAGCAGACAACGACAGGGGACTAATGAAAAACTGTTTTTT. Its protein is CASRQRQGTNEKLFF.

This chain joins TRBV18 and TRBJ2-3; 8 nucleotides align to TRBD2. The V gene's germline CDR1 is KGHSH and CDR2 LQKENI. V trimming: 0 bases; J trimming: 3 bases; junction bases outside the gene matches: 5. This CDR3 region has 16 residues. The CDR3 DNA sequence: TGTGCCAGCTCACCACCGTCAGCGGGAGCAACAGATACGCAGTATTTT. It yields the protein CASSPPSAGATDTQYF.

This chain connects TRBV4-2 to TRBJ2-3, with 8 bases that match TRBD2. CDR3 length equals 19 residues. V was clipped by 0 bases and J by 5 bases; unmatched bases: 16. The germline V gene encodes CDR1 LGHNA and CDR2 YNFKEQ. The CDR3 protein is CASSQDRGKRGPKGDTQYF. CDR3 bases: TGTGCCAGCAGCCAAGATCGGGGGAAGCGGGGGCCGAAGGGAGATACGCAGTATTTT.

The rearrangement joins TRBV9 to TRBJ2-3, with 8 bases fitting TRBD2. Germline V gene sequence: CDR1 SGDLS, CDR2 YYNGEE. The trim removed 5 bases at V and 3 bases at J, leaving 11 bases unmatched. The CDR3 runs to 16 residues. In DNA, the CDR3 is TGTGCCAGCAGTGTTTTGGGAGAGCGGGGGACAGATACGCAGTATTTT. Amino acid sequence: CASSVLGERGTDTQYF.

This clone has a single count. The CDR3 nucleotides read TGCAGCGTTGACATAGGGGGTTACGAGCAGTACTTC. Protein: CSVDIGGYEQYF. The V and J genes are TRBV29-1 and TRBJ2-7, with TRBD1 as a possible D gene (6 bases). The CDR3 covers 12 residues. Germline CDR1 and CDR2: SQVTM and ANQGSEA. V lost 3 bases and J lost 4, with 10 bases in between.

The chain couples TRBV10-3 to TRBJ2-7, with D possibly being TRBD2 (7 bases). The CDR3 has 16 residues. Deletions cut 1 base from V and 2 bases from J, with 15 bases between. Germline V gives CDR1 ENHRY, CDR2 SYGVKD. The CDR3 sequence: CAISEYWGGPPYEQYF. The CDR3 bases are TGTGCCATCAGTGAGTACTGGGGGGGGCCTCCCTACGAGCAGTACTTC.

This clone has more than one count but fewer than ten. This sample includes further DNA sequences coding for the same CDR3. This sequence joins TRBV5-1 and TRBJ2-1; TRBD1 matches 7 bases. Germline values: CDR1 SGHRS, CDR2 YFSETQ. CDR3 length: 14 amino acids. With 0 bases clipped from V and 3 bases from J, the junction kept 0 bases outside the gene matches. CDR3: CASSLGQGYNEQFF. The DNA of the CDR3 is TGCGCCAGCAGCTTGGGACAGGGCTACAATGAGCAGTTCTTC.

This clone was counted a few times. The gene calls are TRBV4-1 and TRBJ2-7; either TRBD1 or TRBD2 may supply D (5 bases each). Trimming pared 8 bases from V and 0 bases from J, leaving 14 bases between. Germline assignment: CDR1 MGHRA and CDR2 YSYEKL. This CDR3 spans 14 amino acids. The CDR3 sequence: CASGRLGDSYEQYF. In DNA, the CDR3 is TGCGCCAGCGGCAGGTTGGGGGACTCCTACGAGCAGTACTTC.

This clone was observed a single time. V gene TRBV18 combines with J gene TRBJ1-2, with D uncertain. This CDR3 region has 13 residues. The germline CDR1 and CDR2 sequences are KGHSH and LQKENI. With 2 bases removed from V and 8 bases from J, the gap between germline ends came to 12 bases. In nucleotides, the CDR3 is TGTGCCAGCTCACCATCGGCTCCAGCGGGCTACACCTTC. Translation gives CASSPSAPAGYTF.

The chain recombines TRBV7-2 with TRBJ1-2, with a possible D match to TRBD1 (5 bases). This CDR3 is built from 14 residues. From germline, CDR1 is SGHTA and CDR2 FQGNSA. V lost 2 bases to trimming and J lost 5 bases, with 12 bases between them. The DNA of the CDR3 is TGTGCCAGCAGCTTACCGCAGGGCCATTATGGCTACACCTTC. Translating it yields CASSLPQGHYGYTF. Full variable domain (missing parts from reference TRBV7-2 and TRBJ1-2): GAGVSQSPSNKVTEKGKDVELRCDPISGHTALYWYRQSLGQGLEFLIYFQGNSAPDKSGLPSDRFSAERTGGSVSTLTIQRTQQEDSAVYLCASSLPQGHYGYTFGSGTRLTVV.

A word on this clone: Other nucleotide sequences from this sample produce the same CDR3. J is TRBJ1-3 and V is TRBV6-6; D is unresolved. The CDR3 spans 12 residues. The V end was cut by 2 bases, the J end by 3 bases, with 2 bases between. Germline V lookup: CDR1 MNHNY, CDR2 SVGAGI (reference sequence). The CDR3 DNA reads as TGTGCCAGCAGTTACGGTGGAAACACCATATATTTT. Translating it yields CASSYGGNTIYF.

The chain has TRBV19 and TRBJ1-3; 7 bases align to TRBD1. This CDR3 comprises 13 residues. Trimming removed 5 bases from V and 7 bases from J; junction bases left unmatched: 5. Germline V gene lookup returns CDR1 LNHDA and CDR2 SQIVND (reference sequence). CDR3 region: CASSVLQGNTIYF. The CDR3 bases are TGTGCCAGTAGTGTCCTACAGGGGAACACCATATATTTT.